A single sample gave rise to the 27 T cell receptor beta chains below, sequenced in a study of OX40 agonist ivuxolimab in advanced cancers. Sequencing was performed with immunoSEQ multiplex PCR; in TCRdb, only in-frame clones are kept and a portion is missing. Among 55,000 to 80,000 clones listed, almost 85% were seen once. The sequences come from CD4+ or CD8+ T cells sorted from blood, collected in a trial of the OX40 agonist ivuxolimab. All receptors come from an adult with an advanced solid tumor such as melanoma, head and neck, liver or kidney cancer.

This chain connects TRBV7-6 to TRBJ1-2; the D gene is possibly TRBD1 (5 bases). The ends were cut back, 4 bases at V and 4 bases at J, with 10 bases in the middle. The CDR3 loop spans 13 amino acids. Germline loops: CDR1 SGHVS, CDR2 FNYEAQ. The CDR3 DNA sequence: TGTGCCAGCAGCTCGGGGGGAGGCTATGGCTACACCTTC. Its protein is CASSSGGGYGYTF. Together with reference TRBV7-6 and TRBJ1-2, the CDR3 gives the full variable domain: GAGVSQSPRYKVTKRGQDVALRCDPISGHVSLYWYRQALGQGPEFLTYFNYEAQQDKSGLPNDRFSAERPEGSISTLTIQRTEQRDSAMYRCASSSGGGYGYTFGSGTRLTVV.

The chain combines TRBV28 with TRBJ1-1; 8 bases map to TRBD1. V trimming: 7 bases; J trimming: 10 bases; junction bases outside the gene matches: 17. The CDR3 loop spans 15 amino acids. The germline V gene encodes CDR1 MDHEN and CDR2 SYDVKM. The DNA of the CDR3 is TGTGCCAGCACCAATCTAGGACAGGGAGGGTCGGGAGCTTTCTTT. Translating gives CASTNLGQGGSGAFF. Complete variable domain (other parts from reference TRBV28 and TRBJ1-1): DVKVTQSSRYLVKRTGEKVFLECVQDMDHENMFWYRQDPGLGLRLIYFSYDVKMKEKGDIPEGYSVSREKKERFSLILESASTNQTSMYLCASTNLGQGGSGAFFGQGTRLTVV.

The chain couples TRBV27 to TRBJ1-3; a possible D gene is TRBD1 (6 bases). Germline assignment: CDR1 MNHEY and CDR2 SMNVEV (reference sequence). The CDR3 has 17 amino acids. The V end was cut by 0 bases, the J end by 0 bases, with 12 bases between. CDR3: CASSLSGGGNSGNTIYF. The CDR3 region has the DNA TGTGCCAGCAGTTTATCAGGGGGGGGGAACTCTGGAAACACCATATATTTT.

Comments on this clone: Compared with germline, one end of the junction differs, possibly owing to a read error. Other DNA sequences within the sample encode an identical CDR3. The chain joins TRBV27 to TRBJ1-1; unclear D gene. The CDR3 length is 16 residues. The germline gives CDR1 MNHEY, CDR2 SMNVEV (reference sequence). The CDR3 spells CASSTNSPGMNTEAFF. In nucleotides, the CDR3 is TGCGCCAGCAGCACCAACTCACCCGGTATGAACACTGAAGCTTTCTTT.

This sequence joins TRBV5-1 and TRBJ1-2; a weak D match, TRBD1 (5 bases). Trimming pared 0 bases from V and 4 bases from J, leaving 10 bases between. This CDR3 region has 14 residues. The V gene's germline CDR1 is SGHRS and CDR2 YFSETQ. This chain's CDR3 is CASSLEGVRYGYTF. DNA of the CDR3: TGCGCCAGCAGCTTGGAAGGGGTTCGCTATGGCTACACCTTC.

The CDR3 spells CASSQGTSGIIGETQYF. As DNA, the CDR3 is TGCGCCAGCAGCCAAGGGACTAGCGGGATCATTGGCGAGACCCAGTACTTC. The chain has TRBV4-1 and TRBJ2-5; TRBD2 agrees at 12 bases. Germline lookup yields CDR1 MGHRA and CDR2 YSYEKL. After removal of 1 base from V and 5 bases from J, the junction contained 8 bases not matched to a gene. The CDR3 extends over 17 amino acids.

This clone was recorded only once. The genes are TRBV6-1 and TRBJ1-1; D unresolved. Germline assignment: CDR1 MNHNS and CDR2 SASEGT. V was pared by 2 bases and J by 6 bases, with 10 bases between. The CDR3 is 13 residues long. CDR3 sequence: CASSERVLSEAFF. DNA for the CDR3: TGTGCCAGCAGTGAACGTGTCCTGTCTGAAGCTTTCTTT.

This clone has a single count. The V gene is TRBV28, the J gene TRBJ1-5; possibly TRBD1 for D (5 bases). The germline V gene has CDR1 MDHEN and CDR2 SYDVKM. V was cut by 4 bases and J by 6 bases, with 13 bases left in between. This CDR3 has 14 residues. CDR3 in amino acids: CASSWSGMGQPQHF. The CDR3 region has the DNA TGTGCCAGCAGTTGGTCAGGGATGGGTCAGCCCCAGCATTTT.

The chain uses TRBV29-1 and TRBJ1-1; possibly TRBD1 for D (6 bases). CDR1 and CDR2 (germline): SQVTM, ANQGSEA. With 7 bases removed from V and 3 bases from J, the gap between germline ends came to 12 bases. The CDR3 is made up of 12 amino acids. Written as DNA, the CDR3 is TGCAGCGCCTGGACAGAATACACTGAAGCTTTCTTT. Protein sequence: CSAWTEYTEAFF.

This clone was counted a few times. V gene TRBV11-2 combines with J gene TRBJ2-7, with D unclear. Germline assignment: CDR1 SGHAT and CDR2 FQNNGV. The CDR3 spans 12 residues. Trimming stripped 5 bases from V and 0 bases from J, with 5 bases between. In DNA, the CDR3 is TGTGCCAGCAGCCTACGCTCCTACGAGCAGTACTTC. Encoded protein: CASSLRSYEQYF.

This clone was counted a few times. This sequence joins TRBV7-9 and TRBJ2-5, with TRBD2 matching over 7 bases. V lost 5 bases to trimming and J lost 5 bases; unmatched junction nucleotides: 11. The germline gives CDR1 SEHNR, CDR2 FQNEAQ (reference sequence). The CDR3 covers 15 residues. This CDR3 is CASSVGTSGGETQYF. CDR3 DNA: TGTGCCAGCAGCGTTGGGACCTCGGGAGGTGAGACCCAGTACTTC.

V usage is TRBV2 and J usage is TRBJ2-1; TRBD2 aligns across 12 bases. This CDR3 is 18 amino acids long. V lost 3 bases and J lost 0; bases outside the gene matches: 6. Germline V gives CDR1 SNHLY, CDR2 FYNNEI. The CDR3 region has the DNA TGTGCCAGCAGTGAGGAGACTAGCGGGGGTTTCTCCTACAATGAGCAGTTCTTC. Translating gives CASSEETSGGFSYNEQFF.

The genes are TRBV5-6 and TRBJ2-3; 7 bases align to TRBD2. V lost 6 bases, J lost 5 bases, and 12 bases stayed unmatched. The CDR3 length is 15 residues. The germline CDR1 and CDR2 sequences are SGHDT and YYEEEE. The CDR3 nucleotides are TGTGCCAGCATCAGGAAGGGCAGGGAGGGAGATACGCAGTATTTT. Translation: CASIRKGREGDTQYF. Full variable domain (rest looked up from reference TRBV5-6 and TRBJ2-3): DAGVTQSPTHLIKTRGQQVTLRCSPKSGHDTVSWYQQALGQGPQFIFQYYEEEERQRGNFPDRFSGHQFPNYSSELNVNALLLGDSALYLCASIRKGREGDTQYFGPGTRLTVL.

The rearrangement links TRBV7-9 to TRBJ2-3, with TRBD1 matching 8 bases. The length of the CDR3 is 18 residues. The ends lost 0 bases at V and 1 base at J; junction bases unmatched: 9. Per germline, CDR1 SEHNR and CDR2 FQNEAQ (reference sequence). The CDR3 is CASSLASDRVWGTDTQYF. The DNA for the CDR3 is TGTGCCAGCAGCTTAGCTTCGGACAGGGTGTGGGGCACAGATACGCAGTATTTT.

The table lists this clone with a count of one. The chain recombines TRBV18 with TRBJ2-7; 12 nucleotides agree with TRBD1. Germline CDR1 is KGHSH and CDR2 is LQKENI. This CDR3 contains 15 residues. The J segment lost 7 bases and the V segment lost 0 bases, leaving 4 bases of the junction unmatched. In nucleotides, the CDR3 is TGTGCCAGCTCACCACCGGGACAGGGGGCTGGGGAGCAGTACTTC. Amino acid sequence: CASSPPGQGAGEQYF. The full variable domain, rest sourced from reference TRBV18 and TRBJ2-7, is NAGVMQNPRHLVRRRGQEARLRCSPMKGHSHVYWYRQLPEEGLKFMVYLQKENIIDESGMPKERFSAEFPKEGPSILRIQQVVRGDSAAYFCASSPPGQGAGEQYFGPGTRLTVT.

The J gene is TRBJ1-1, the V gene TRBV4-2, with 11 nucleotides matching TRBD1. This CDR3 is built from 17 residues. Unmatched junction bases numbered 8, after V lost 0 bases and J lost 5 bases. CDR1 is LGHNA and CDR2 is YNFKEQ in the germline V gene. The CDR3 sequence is CASSQEGTGGVRTEAFF. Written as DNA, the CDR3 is TGTGCCAGCAGCCAAGAGGGGACAGGGGGGGTTAGGACTGAAGCTTTCTTT.

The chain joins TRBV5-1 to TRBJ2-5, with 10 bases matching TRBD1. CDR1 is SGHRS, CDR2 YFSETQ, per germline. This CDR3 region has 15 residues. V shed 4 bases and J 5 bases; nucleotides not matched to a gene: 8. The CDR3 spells CASSNDRGQGETQYF. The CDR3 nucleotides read TGCGCCAGCAGCAATGACAGGGGGCAGGGCGAGACCCAGTACTTC.

The CDR3: CASSPFRTSGVHEQYF. The CDR3 DNA reads as TGCGCCAGCAGCCCATTTCGGACTAGCGGGGTCCACGAGCAGTACTTC. The V call is TRBV5-1, the J call TRBJ2-5; 12 bases are shared with TRBD2. The better agreement between TRBJ2-7 and the DNA end casts doubt on the J call. The CDR3 runs 16 residues. Germline V gives CDR1 SGHRS, CDR2 YFSETQ.

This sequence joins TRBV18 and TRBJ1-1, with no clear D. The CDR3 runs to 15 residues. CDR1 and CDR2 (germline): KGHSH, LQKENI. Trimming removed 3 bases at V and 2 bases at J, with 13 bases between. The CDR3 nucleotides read TGTGCCAGCTCACCCGCCGGGAGAGCAAACACTGAAGCTTTCTTT. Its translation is CASSPAGRANTEAFF.

This CDR3 is CAWSVTGETQYF. The CDR3 nucleotides read TGTGCCTGGAGTGTTACGGGGGAGACCCAGTACTTC. V and J are TRBV30 and TRBJ2-5, with D possibly TRBD2 on 5 matching bases. CDR3 length equals 12 residues. The V end was cut by 0 bases, the J end by 5 bases, with 7 bases between. Per the germline V gene, CDR1 is GTSNPN and CDR2 is SVGIG (reference sequence).

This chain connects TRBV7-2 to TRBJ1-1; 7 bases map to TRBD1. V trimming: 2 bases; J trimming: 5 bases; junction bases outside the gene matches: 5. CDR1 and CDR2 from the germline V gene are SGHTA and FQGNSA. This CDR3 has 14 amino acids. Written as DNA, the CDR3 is TGTGCCAGCAGCTTATGGACAGGATCTACTGAAGCTTTCTTT. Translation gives CASSLWTGSTEAFF. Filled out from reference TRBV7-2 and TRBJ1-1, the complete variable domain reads GAGVSQSPSNKVTEKGKDVELRCDPISGHTALYWYRQSLGQGLEFLIYFQGNSAPDKSGLPSDRFSAERTGGSVSTLTIQRTQQEDSAVYLCASSLWTGSTEAFFGQGTRLTVV.

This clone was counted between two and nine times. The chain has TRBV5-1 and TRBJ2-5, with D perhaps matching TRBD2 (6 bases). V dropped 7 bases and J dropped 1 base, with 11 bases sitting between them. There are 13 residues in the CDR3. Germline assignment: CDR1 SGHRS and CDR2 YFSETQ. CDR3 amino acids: CASWGDSQETQYF. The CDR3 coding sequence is TGCGCCAGCTGGGGGGACTCCCAAGAGACCCAGTACTTC.

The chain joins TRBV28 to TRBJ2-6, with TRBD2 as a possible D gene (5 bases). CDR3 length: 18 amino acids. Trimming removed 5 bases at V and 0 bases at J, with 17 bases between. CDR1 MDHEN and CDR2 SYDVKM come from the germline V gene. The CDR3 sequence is CASSVTPGELSGANVLTF. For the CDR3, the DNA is TGTGCCAGCAGTGTTACACCCGGGGAGCTCTCTGGGGCCAACGTCCTGACTTTC.

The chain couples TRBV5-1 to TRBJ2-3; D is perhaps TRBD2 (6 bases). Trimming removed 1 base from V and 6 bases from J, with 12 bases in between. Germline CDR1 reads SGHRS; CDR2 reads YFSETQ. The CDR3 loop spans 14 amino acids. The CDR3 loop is CASSLTLARDTQYF. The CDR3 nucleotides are TGCGCCAGCAGCTTGACACTAGCACGGGATACGCAGTATTTT.

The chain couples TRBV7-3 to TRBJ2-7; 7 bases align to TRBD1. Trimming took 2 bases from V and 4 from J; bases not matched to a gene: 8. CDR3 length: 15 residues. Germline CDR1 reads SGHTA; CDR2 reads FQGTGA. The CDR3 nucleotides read TGTGCCAGCAGCTTAGAAAGGGACAGACCTTACGAGCAGTACTTC. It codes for CASSLERDRPYEQYF.

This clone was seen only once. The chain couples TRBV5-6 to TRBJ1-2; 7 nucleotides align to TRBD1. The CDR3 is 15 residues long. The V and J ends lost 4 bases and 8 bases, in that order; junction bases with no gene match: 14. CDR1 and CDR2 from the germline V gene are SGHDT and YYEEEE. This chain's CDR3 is CASSRTPAGGYGYTF. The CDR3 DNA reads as TGTGCCAGCAGCCGGACCCCGGCAGGGGGATACGGCTACACCTTC.

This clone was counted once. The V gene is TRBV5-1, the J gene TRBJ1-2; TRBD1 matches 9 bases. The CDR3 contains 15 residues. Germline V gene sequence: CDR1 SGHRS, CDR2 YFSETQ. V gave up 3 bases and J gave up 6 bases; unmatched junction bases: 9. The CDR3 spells CASSSDGTGRHGYTF. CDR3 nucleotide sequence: TGCGCCAGCAGCTCGGATGGGACAGGGAGGCATGGCTACACCTTC.